The present entry profiles one T cell receptor beta chain with its context. What it recognizes is unknown. This sample is part of a study of PD-1 blockade in classical Hodgkin lymphoma. The method was immunoSEQ multiplex PCR; TCRdb's version includes in-frame clones alone and lacks a portion of them. The sample holds roughly 19,000 clones, approximately 84% seen once. This CDR3 has 12 residues. V lost 7 bases, J lost 5 bases, and 11 bases lay in between. Germline-derived CDR1 and CDR2 are SNHLY and FYNNEI. With no exception, relapse followed autologous stem cell transplantation in all patients, and brentuximab vedotin exposure varied. Complete response, partial response or progressive disease was recorded as best response. Study-wide results and limits: Diversity in CD4+ TCRs, unlike that measured in CD8+ TCRs, had risen significantly by C4D1. Complete responders' baseline diversity resembled that of newly diagnosed patients.

This specimen consisted of peripheral blood mononuclear cells (PBMCs), obtained at baseline. The TCR comes from a human donor with classical Hodgkin lymphoma. The rearrangement links TRBV2 to TRBJ2-5, with no clear D. Here the CDR3 reads CASNSLGETQYF. The CDR3 region has the DNA TGTGCCAGCAATTCCCTTGGGGAGACCCAGTACTTC.